Listed below are T cell receptor beta chains from one sample, sequenced in a study of blood T cell repertoires in COVID-19. Sequenced by immunoSEQ multiplex PCR; TCRdb stores in-frame clones only, minus some. There are approximately 190,000 clones in the sample; roughly 80% occur only once, and roughly 17% lies in the top ten. The sequencing sample was made of peripheral blood. The receptors here all came from a man between 60 and 75 years old with active or convalescent COVID-19. Each CDR3 is given with its conserved first and last residue. A D gene is named only where the DNA matches it firmly. Rows give clone size only sometimes, using once, few, many, or a class for an expanded clone.

>TRBD1|TRBV27|.|TRBJ2-5
CASSFTGTGGGETQYF
TGTGCCAGCAGTTTTACCGGGACAGGAGGCGGAGAGACCCAGTACTTC
>TRBD2|TRBV12-3/TRBV12-4|.|TRBJ2-3
CASSPNGGNAQYF
TGTGCCAGCAGTCCGAACGGGGGGAATGCGCAGTATTTT
>TRBD2|TRBV27|once|TRBJ2-5
CASRQTSGRVETQYF
TGTGCCAGCAGACAGACTAGCGGGAGGGTCGAGACCCAGTACTTC
>.|TRBV3-1/TRBV3-2|once|TRBJ2-1
CASTLRGYNEQFF
TGTGCCAGCACCCTGAGGGGGTACAATGAGCAGTTCTTC
>TRBD1|TRBV5-1|few|TRBJ2-2
CASSQTGSYTGELFF
TGCGCCAGCAGCCAGACAGGGTCATACACCGGGGAGCTGTTTTTT
>.|TRBV9|.|TRBJ1-2
CASSVRLSPGGYTF
TGTGCCAGCAGCGTGAGACTATCCCCCGGTGGCTACACCTTC
>.|TRBV6-5|.|TRBJ2-7
CASNAVGAAYEQYF
TGTGCCAGTAACGCAGTGGGGGCGGCCTACGAGCAGTACTTC
>.|TRBV27|.|TRBJ2-5
CASTQETQYF
TGTGCCAGCACGCAAGAGACCCAGTACTTC
>TRBD1|TRBV30|.|TRBJ1-1
CAWSARTGGAGTEAFF
TGTGCCTGGAGTGCCCGGACAGGGGGCGCCGGCACTGAAGCTTTCTTT
>.|TRBV27|few|TRBJ2-7
CASRARAVSGEQYF
TGTGCCAGCAGGGCCCGGGCCGTCTCGGGGGAGCAGTACTTC
>.|TRBV20-1|.|TRBJ2-2
CSASKLNTGELFF
TGCAGTGCTAGTAAGCTCAACACCGGGGAGCTGTTTTTT
>TRBD2|TRBV5-4|.|TRBJ2-1
CASSKSGTSQFF
TGTGCCAGCAGCAAATCCGGGACTAGCCAGTTCTTC
>TRBD2|TRBV6-5|.|TRBJ2-1
CATVPGLAGWNEQFF
TGTGCCACCGTCCCTGGACTAGCGGGGTGGAATGAGCAGTTCTTC
>.|TRBV23-1|.|TRBJ1-5
CASSQSVTGSKQPQHF
TGCGCCAGCAGTCAATCGGTAACGGGTTCGAAGCAGCCCCAGCATTTT
>.|TRBV6-2/TRBV6-3|many|TRBJ1-5
CASSYGGRGYQPQHF
TGTGCCAGCAGTTACGGTGGCAGGGGTTATCAGCCCCAGCATTTT
>.|TRBV20-1|.|TRBJ2-7
CSAQRQDEQYF
TGCAGTGCTCAGAGACAGGACGAGCAGTACTTC
>.|TRBV28|.|TRBJ2-6
CASSLGLTSGANVLTF
TGTGCCAGCAGTCTGGGACTTACCTCTGGGGCCAACGTCCTGACTTTC
>.|TRBV2|once|TRBJ1-6
CASSDLGRNSPLHF
TGTGCCAGCAGTGACCTGGGGCGGAATTCACCCCTCCACTTT
>.|TRBV7-2|.|TRBJ2-4
CASSVPQRLAKNIQYF
TGTGCCAGCAGCGTACCCCAGCGCTTAGCCAAAAACATTCAGTACTTC
>.|TRBV2|.|TRBJ2-2
CASLRGEGTGELFF
TGTGCCAGCCTTAGGGGGGAGGGGACCGGGGAGCTGTTTTTT
>TRBD1|TRBV7-3|.|TRBJ2-2
CASSPGQAANTGELFF
TGTGCCAGCAGCCCAGGACAGGCGGCGAACACCGGGGAGCTGTTTTTT
>.|TRBV4-3|.|TRBJ2-3
CASSQDLIGGASTDTQYF
TGCGCCAGCAGCCAAGATTTAATCGGAGGGGCCAGCACAGATACGCAGTATTTT
>.|TRBV14|.|TRBJ1-2
CASSHSPTAGRGGYTF
TGTGCCAGCAGCCATTCTCCAACAGCCGGGCGGGGAGGCTACACCTTC
>TRBD2|TRBV3-1/TRBV3-2|.|TRBJ2-1
CASSPLAGVGNEQFF
TGTGCCAGCAGCCCCCTAGCGGGAGTAGGGAATGAGCAGTTCTTC
>.|TRBV2|.|TRBJ2-5
CASSEGLGQETQYF
TGTGCCAGCAGTGAAGGGCTCGGGCAAGAGACCCAGTACTTC
>TRBD2|TRBV5-6|.|TRBJ2-4
CASSLEGGLGENIQYF
TGTGCCAGCAGCTTAGAGGGGGGACTAGGTGAAAACATTCAGTACTTC
>TRBD1|TRBV18|.|TRBJ1-1
CASSPSGGTEAFF
TGTGCCAGCTCACCATCAGGGGGCACTGAAGCTTTCTTT
>.|TRBV5-6|once|TRBJ1-3
CASTREGFSGNTIYF
TGTGCCAGCACCCGGGAGGGTTTCTCTGGAAACACCATATATTTT
>TRBD2|TRBV5-5|.|TRBJ2-3
CASRTAGSGTDTQYF
TGTGCCAGCAGGACAGCGGGATCGGGCACAGATACGCAGTATTTT
>TRBD2|TRBV19|.|TRBJ2-1
CASSITGLAGGWDNEQFF
TGTGCCAGTAGTATAACGGGACTAGCGGGAGGCTGGGACAATGAGCAGTTCTTC
>.|TRBV9|.|TRBJ1-3
CASSGPLGGGSGNTIYF
TGTGCCAGCAGCGGCCCCTTGGGGGGAGGATCTGGAAACACCATATATTTT
>TRBD1|TRBV5-6|.|TRBJ1-2
CASRFSGTDYGYTF
TGTGCCAGCAGATTCTCCGGGACAGACTATGGCTACACCTTC
>.|TRBV5-1|.|TRBJ2-1
CASSSTGRSYNEQFF
TGCGCCAGCAGCTCCACAGGGCGCTCCTACAATGAGCAGTTCTTC
>TRBD1|TRBV10-3|.|TRBJ2-5
CAISESLGTGQETQYF
TGTGCCATCAGTGAGTCCCTTGGGACAGGTCAAGAGACCCAGTACTTC
>.|TRBV7-2|few|TRBJ2-7
CASSSNGGPEQYF
TGTGCCAGCAGCTCAAACGGGGGACCCGAGCAGTACTTC
>.|TRBV29-1|.|TRBJ2-2
CSAPTGTGELFF
TGCAGCGCCCCTACCGGGACCGGGGAGCTGTTTTTT
>.|TRBV7-3|.|TRBJ1-1
CASSLGLIQNTEAFF
TGTGCCAGCAGCTTAGGGCTGATACAGAACACTGAAGCTTTCTTT
>.|TRBV3-1/TRBV3-2|.|TRBJ1-4
CASSQRGLGEKLFF
TGTGCCAGCAGCCAACGGGGGTTGGGGGAAAAACTGTTTTTT
>TRBD2|TRBV7-8|.|TRBJ2-5
CASSLGLAGGRETQYF
TGTGCCAGCAGCTTAGGGCTAGCGGGAGGCCGGGAGACCCAGTACTTC
>TRBD2|TRBV7-3|.|TRBJ2-1
CASSPGLAGDRREQFF
TGTGCCAGCAGCCCGGGACTAGCGGGAGATAGGCGTGAGCAGTTCTTC